A selection of T cell receptor beta chains follows, all from one sample in a study of T cells after yellow fever vaccination. Each CDR3 protein is one row after TCRdb ran MiXCR on the 5' RACE reads. The sample has about 370,000 distinct CDR3 sequences; under 14% are singletons. Sequencing used PBMCs, obtained on the day of the first yellow fever vaccination. These receptors all stem from a man aged 18 to 29 who received the YFV17D yellow fever vaccine. The CDR3 runs from the conserved cysteine through the conserved F or W. The listing skips clone size in some rows; elsewhere it reads once, few, many or a size class.

J gene | V gene | clone size | CDR3 protein
TRBJ1-6 | TRBV20-1 | NA | CSARGQGAGGNSPLHF
TRBJ2-7 | TRBV15 | NA | CATSRTSVEQYF
TRBJ1-1 | TRBV6-5 | few | CASSYSRSGQGRNTEAFF
TRBJ2-2 | TRBV12-3/TRBV12-4 | many | CASKGQNTGELFF
TRBJ2-1 | TRBV6-5 | few | CASSYSTRGSYNEQFF
TRBJ1-2 | TRBV5-1 | NA | CASSAGQGGGYTF
TRBJ1-5 | TRBV20-1 | few | CSARQGAEGQPQHF
TRBJ1-2 | TRBV19 | few | CASSIGPYGYTF
TRBJ2-1 | TRBV11-2 | few | CASSPLGLAMGEQFF
TRBJ1-2 | TRBV4-2 | few | CASSPGQGVNYGYTF
TRBJ1-2 | TRBV5-1 | NA | CASSSVNIPGGYTF
TRBJ2-5 | TRBV12-3/TRBV12-4 | NA | CASSFTTGWETQYF
TRBJ2-5 | TRBV6-1 | NA | CASSDWHRPKETQYF
TRBJ2-1 | TRBV5-1 | NA | CASSAKQGSPRLFF
TRBJ2-1 | TRBV11-2 | NA | CASSLERLSDEQFF
TRBJ1-2 | TRBV7-8 | few | CASSLLGQSYGYTF
TRBJ2-7 | TRBV7-9 | NA | CASSATGTGTSYEQYF